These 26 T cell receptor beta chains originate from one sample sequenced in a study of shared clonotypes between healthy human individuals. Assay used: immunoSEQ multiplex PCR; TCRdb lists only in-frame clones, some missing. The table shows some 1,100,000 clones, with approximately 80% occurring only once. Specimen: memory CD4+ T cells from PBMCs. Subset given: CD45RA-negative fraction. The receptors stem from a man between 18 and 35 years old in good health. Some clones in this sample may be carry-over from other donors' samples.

CDR3 sequence: CASTEPTGTADTQYF. For the CDR3, the DNA is TGTGCCAGCACTGAACCTACAGGGACCGCAGATACGCAGTATTTT. The chain couples TRBV28 to TRBJ2-3, with D tentatively TRBD1 (6 bases). Trimming removed 7 bases at V and 4 bases at J, with 18 bases between. This CDR3 region has 15 residues. Germline CDR1 and CDR2: MDHEN and SYDVKM.

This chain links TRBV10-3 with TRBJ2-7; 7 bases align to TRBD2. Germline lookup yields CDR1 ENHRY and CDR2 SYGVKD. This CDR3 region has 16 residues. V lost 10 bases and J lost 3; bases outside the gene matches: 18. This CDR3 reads CATAPLLLADNYEQYF. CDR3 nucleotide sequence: TGTGCCACTGCACCGCTACTTCTAGCGGATAACTACGAGCAGTACTTC.

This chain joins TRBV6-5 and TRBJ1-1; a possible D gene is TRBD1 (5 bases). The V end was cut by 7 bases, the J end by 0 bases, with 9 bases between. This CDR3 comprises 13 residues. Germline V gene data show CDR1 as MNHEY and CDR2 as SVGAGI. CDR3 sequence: CASTPGLNTEAFF. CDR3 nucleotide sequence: TGTGCCAGCACACCAGGGCTGAACACTGAAGCTTTCTTT.

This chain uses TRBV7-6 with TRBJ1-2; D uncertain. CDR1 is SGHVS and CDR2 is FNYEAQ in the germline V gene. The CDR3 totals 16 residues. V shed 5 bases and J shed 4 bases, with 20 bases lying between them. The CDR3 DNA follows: TGTGCCAGCAGCCTTTTTCTATCTCGAAAGACCTATGGCTACACCTTC. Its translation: CASSLFLSRKTYGYTF.

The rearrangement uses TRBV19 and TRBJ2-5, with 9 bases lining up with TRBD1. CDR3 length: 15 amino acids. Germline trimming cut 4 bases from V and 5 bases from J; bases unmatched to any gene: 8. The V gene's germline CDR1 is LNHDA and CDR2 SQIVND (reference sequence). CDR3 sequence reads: CASSTRTGERETQYF. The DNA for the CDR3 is TGTGCCAGTAGTACGCGGACAGGGGAAAGGGAGACCCAGTACTTC.

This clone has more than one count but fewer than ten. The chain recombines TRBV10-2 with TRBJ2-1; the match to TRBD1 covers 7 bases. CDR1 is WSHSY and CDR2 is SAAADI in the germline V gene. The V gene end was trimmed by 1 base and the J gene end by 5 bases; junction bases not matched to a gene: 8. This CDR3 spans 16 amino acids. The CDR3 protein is CASSEWGQQSNNEQFF. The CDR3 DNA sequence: TGCGCCAGCAGTGAGTGGGGACAGCAATCGAACAATGAGCAGTTCTTC.

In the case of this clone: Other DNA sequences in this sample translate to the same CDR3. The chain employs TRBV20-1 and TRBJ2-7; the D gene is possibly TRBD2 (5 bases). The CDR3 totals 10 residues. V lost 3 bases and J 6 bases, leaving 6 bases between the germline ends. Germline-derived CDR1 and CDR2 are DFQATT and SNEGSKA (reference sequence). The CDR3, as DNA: TGCAGTGCTAGGAGGGCCGAGCAGTACTTC. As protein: CSARRAEQYF.

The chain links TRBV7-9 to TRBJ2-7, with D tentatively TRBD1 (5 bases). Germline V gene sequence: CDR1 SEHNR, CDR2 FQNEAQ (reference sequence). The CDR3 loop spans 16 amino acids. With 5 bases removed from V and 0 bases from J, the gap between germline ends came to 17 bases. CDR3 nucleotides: TGTGCCAGCAGCAACGCCCAGGGCCAAAGCTCCTACGAGCAGTACTTC. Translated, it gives CASSNAQGQSSYEQYF.

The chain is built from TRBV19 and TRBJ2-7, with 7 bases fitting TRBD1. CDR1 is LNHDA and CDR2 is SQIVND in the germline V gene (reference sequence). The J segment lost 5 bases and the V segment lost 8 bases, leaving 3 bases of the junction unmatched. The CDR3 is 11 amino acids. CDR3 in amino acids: CASRTGDEQYF. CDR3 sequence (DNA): TGTGCCAGTCGTACAGGGGACGAGCAGTACTTC.

The CDR3 nucleotides read TGTGCCAGCAGCCCGGTAGGGGCAGGGTTGTATGGCTACACCTTC. This sequence encodes CASSPVGAGLYGYTF. The chain uses TRBV6-5 and TRBJ1-2; TRBD1 might be the D (5 bases). CDR1 MNHEY and CDR2 SVGAGI come from the germline V gene. CDR3 length: 15 amino acids. The V gene lost 6 bases and the J gene lost 5 bases, with 19 bases spanning the gap.

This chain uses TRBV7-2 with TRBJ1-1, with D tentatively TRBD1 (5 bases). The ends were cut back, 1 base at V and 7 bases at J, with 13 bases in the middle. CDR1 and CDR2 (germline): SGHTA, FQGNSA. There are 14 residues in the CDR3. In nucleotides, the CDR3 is TGTGCCAGCAGCTTAGAGCGGACATTTAGTGAAGCTTTCTTT. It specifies CASSLERTFSEAFF.

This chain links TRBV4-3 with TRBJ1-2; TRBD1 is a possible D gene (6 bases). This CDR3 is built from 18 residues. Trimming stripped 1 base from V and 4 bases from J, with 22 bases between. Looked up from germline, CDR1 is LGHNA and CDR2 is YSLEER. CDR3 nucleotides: TGCGCCAGCAGCCAAGCCCCAAACAGGGCTCTTTCACCCTATGGCTACACCTTC. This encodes CASSQAPNRALSPYGYTF.

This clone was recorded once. The CDR3 coding sequence is TGTGCCAGCCGCGGAGTGGCGGGCTATAGCAATCAGCCCCAGCATTTT. It encodes CASRGVAGYSNQPQHF. The V and J genes are TRBV28 and TRBJ1-5; D is unclear. Germline lookup yields CDR1 MDHEN and CDR2 SYDVKM. CDR3 length: 16 residues. V lost 8 bases and J 0 bases, leaving 17 bases between the germline ends.

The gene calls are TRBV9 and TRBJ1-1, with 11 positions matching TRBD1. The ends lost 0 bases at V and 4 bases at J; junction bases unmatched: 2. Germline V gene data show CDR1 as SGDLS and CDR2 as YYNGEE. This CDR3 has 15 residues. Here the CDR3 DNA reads TGTGCCAGCAGCGTAGACGGGACAGGGGGCACTGAAGCTTTCTTT. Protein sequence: CASSVDGTGGTEAFF.

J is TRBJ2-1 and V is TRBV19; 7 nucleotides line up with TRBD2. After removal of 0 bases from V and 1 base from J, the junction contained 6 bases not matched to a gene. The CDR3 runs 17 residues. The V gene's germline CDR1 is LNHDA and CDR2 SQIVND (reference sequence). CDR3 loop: CASSIDSGGGSYNEQFF. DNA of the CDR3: TGTGCCAGTAGTATAGATTCGGGCGGGGGTTCCTACAATGAGCAGTTCTTC.

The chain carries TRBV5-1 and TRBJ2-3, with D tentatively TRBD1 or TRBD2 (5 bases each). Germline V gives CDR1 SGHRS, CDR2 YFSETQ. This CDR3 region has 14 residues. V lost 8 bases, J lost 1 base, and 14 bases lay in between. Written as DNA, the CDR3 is TGCGCCAGTACCAGGGTCGGGGGCACAGATACGCAGTATTTT. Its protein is CASTRVGGTDTQYF.

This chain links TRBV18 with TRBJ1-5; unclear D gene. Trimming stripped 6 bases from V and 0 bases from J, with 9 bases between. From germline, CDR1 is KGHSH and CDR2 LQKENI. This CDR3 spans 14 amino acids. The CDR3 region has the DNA TGTGCCAGCTCGGAGGGCTTTAGCAATCAGCCCCAGCATTTT. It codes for CASSEGFSNQPQHF.

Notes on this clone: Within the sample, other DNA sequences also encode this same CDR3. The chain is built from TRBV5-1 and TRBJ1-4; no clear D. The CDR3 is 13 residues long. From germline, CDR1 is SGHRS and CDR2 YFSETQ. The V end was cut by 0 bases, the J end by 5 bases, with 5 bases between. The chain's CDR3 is CASSLVVNEKLFF. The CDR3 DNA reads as TGCGCCAGCAGCTTGGTGGTGAATGAAAAACTGTTTTTT.

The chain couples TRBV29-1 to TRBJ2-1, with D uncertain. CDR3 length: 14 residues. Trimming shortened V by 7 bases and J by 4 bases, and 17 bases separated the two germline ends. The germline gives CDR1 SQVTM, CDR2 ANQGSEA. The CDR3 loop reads CSGHDLPKYNEQFF. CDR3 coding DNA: TGCAGCGGCCACGACCTCCCAAAATACAATGAGCAGTTCTTC.

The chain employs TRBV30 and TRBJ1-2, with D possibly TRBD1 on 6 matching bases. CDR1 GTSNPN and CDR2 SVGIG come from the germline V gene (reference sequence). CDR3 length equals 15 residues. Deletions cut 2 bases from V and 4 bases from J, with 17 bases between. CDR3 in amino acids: CAWSKGGRDFYGYTF. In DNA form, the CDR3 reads TGTGCCTGGAGTAAGGGGGGCAGAGACTTCTATGGCTACACCTTC.

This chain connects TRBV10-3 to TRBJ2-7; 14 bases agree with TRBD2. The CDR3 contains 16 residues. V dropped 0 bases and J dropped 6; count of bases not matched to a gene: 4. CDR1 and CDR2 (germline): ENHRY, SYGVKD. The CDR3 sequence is CAISESGTSGSGEQYF. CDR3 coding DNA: TGTGCCATCAGTGAGTCCGGGACTAGCGGGAGCGGCGAGCAGTACTTC.

The CDR3 is CASSVSSNTDTQYF. CDR3 in DNA: TGTGCCAGCAGCGTATCCTCCAACACAGATACGCAGTATTTT. This rearrangement joins TRBV9 to TRBJ2-3; D unclear. Per germline, CDR1 SGDLS and CDR2 YYNGEE. V lost 1 base and J lost 2, with 8 bases in between. This CDR3 contains 14 residues.

The CDR3: CASSRNRGSEQYF. CDR3 DNA: TGTGCCAGCAGCCGTAACAGGGGTAGCGAGCAGTACTTC. V gene TRBV6-4 combines with J gene TRBJ2-7, with 7 bases identical to TRBD1. V gave up 6 bases and J gave up 6 bases; unmatched junction bases: 8. CDR3 length: 13 residues. Germline lookup yields CDR1 MRHNA and CDR2 SNTAGT.

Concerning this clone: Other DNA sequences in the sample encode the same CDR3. The CDR3: CASSVAGTYNEQFF. CDR3 bases: TGTGCCAGCAGCGTAGCAGGGACTTACAATGAGCAGTTCTTC. The chain joins TRBV9 to TRBJ2-1; D perhaps matches TRBD2 (6 bases). Germline V CDR1 and CDR2: SGDLS, YYNGEE. V was cut by 0 bases and J by 4 bases, with 8 bases left in between. CDR3 length equals 14 residues.

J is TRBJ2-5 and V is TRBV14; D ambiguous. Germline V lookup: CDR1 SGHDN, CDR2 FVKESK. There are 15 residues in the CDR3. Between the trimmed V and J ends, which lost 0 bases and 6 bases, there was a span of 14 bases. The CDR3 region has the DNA TGTGCCAGCAGCCAAGATCAGTCCTTTAGAAAGACCCAGTACTTC. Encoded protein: CASSQDQSFRKTQYF.

The CDR3 protein is CASKEAGGVIYTQYF. CDR3 in DNA: TGTGCCAGCAAAGAGGCGGGAGGGGTCATATATACGCAGTATTTT. The V and J genes are TRBV28 and TRBJ2-3; 9 bases agree with TRBD2. The germline V gene encodes CDR1 MDHEN and CDR2 SYDVKM. This CDR3 is 15 amino acids long. V was clipped by 7 bases and J by 7 bases; unmatched bases: 12. The full variable domain, its missing parts supplied by reference TRBV28 and TRBJ2-3, is DVKVTQSSRYLVKRTGEKVFLECVQDMDHENMFWYRQDPGLGLRLIYFSYDVKMKEKGDIPEGYSVSREKKERFSLILESASTNQTSMYLCASKEAGGVIYTQYFGPGTRLTVL.